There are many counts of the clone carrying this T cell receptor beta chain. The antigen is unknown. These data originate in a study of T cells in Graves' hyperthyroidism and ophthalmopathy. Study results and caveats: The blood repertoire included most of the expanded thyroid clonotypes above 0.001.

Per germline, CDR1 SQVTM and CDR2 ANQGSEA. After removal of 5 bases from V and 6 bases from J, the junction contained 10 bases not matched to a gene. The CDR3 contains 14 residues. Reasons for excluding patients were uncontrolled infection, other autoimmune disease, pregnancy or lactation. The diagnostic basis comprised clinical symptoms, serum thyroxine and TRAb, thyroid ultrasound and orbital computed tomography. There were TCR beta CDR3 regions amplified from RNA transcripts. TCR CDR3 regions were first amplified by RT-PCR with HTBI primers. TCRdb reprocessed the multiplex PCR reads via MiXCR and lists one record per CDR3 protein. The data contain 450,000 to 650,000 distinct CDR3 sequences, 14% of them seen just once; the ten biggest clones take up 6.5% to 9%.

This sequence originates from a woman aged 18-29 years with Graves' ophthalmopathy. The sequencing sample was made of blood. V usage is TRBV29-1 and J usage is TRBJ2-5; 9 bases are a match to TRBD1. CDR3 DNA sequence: TGCAGCGTTCTGCTCCAACAGGGGGCTAAGACCCAGTACTTC. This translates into CSVLLQQGAKTQYF.